The 16 T cell receptor beta chains below were found in one sample sequenced in a study of blood T cell repertoires in COVID-19 (dated by TCRdb to 2018 to 2021). Receptor libraries were prepared by the immunoSEQ multiplex PCR assay. TCRdb's version of the immuneACCESS table is confined to in-frame rearrangements and falls short of the full clone set. An unresolved V gene accounts for under half of the shortfall where checked; the remainder is of unknown origin. The sample table holds about 190,000 clones, of which 80% to 85% were seen once. Around 6.3% of the sample comes from the top ten. Sequenced material: peripheral blood. The receptors originated from a woman aged 40 to 55 with acute or convalescent COVID-19.

V usage is TRBV7-2 and J usage is TRBJ2-6, with 7 bases identical to TRBD2. The CDR3 is 16 amino acids. Germline-derived CDR1 and CDR2 are SGHTA and FQGNSA. Losses at the gene ends were 1 base for V and 1 base for J; bases not matched to a gene: 1. CDR3 loop: CASSLVGRSGANVLTF. The CDR3 bases are TGTGCCAGCAGCTTAGTCGGGAGGTCTGGGGCCAACGTCCTGACTTTC.

The chain joins TRBV3-1 (or the pseudogene TRBV3-2) to TRBJ2-2; TRBD2 matches 12 bases. The CDR3 runs 15 residues. The V and J ends lost 4 bases and 5 bases, in that order; junction bases with no gene match: 2. Germline CDR1 is LGHDT and CDR2 is YNNKEL (reference sequence). The CDR3 region has the DNA TGTGCCAGCAGCCCGCTAGCGGGGGGGACCGGGGAGCTGTTTTTT. Encoded protein: CASSPLAGGTGELFF.

The gene calls are TRBV9 and TRBJ2-1; 7 bases line up with TRBD2. The CDR3 runs to 14 residues. Germline V gene sequence: CDR1 SGDLS, CDR2 YYNGEE. With 3 bases clipped from V and 4 bases from J, the junction kept 4 bases outside the gene matches. The CDR3 loop reads CASSAPRGYNEQFF. The CDR3 DNA follows: TGTGCCAGCAGCGCCCCGCGGGGGTACAATGAGCAGTTCTTC. The full variable domain, completed using reference TRBV9 and TRBJ2-1, is DSGVTQTPKHLITATGQRVTLRCSPRSGDLSVYWYQQSLDQGLQFLIQYYNGEERAKGNILERFSAQQFPDLHSELNLSSLELGDSALYFCASSAPRGYNEQFFGPGTRLTVL.

V and J are TRBV10-3 and TRBJ2-1; 10 nucleotides line up with TRBD2. Trimming removed 0 bases from V and 9 bases from J; junction bases left unmatched: 8. The V gene's germline CDR1 is ENHRY and CDR2 SYGVKD. This CDR3 has 16 amino acids. The CDR3 DNA is TGTGCCATCAGTGAGTCGACTACTAGCGGGGTAGGTGAGCAGTTCTTC. Translating gives CAISESTTSGVGEQFF.

V and J are TRBV29-1 and TRBJ1-1; 8 nucleotides agree with TRBD1. CDR3 length: 13 residues. With 7 bases clipped from V and 10 bases from J, the junction kept 14 bases outside the gene matches. Germline-derived CDR1 and CDR2 are SQVTM and ANQGSEA. The CDR3 DNA sequence: TGCAGCGCCCGATCCGGGACAGGAGTTCGAGCTTTCTTT. Translation gives CSARSGTGVRAFF.

This clone was seen a single time. The V gene is TRBV27, the J gene TRBJ1-1; TRBD1 is a possible D gene (6 bases). CDR3 length: 14 residues. The V end was cut by 5 bases, the J end by 2 bases, with 12 bases between. The germline CDR1 and CDR2 sequences are MNHEY and SMNVEV (reference sequence). The CDR3 here is CASSVGGANTEAFF. CDR3 in DNA: TGTGCCAGCAGTGTAGGGGGAGCCAACACTGAAGCTTTCTTT.

The chain uses TRBV9 and TRBJ2-1; possibly TRBD1 for D (5 bases). Germline V gene lookup returns CDR1 SGDLS and CDR2 YYNGEE. Deletions cut 5 bases from V and 8 bases from J, with 17 bases between. This CDR3 contains 14 residues. The CDR3 nucleotides are TGTGCCAGCAGTCAGGGTTATGGTTCGGATGAGCAGTTCTTC. Its translation is CASSQGYGSDEQFF.

In its sample, this clone was seen a few times. This CDR3 reads CAWSVSAGNTIYF. The CDR3 bases are TGTGCCTGGAGTGTATCGGCTGGAAACACCATATATTTT. The J gene is TRBJ1-3, the V gene TRBV30; D is ambiguous. The CDR3 totals 13 residues. V was pared by 0 bases and J by 2 bases, with 5 bases between. Germline assignment: CDR1 GTSNPN and CDR2 SVGIG (reference sequence).

The J gene is TRBJ1-2, the V gene TRBV2; D remains ambiguous. Germline loops: CDR1 SNHLY, CDR2 FYNNEI. V lost 9 bases and J 1 base, leaving 15 bases between the germline ends. This CDR3 contains 14 residues. CDR3 amino acids: CARGRGTLNYGYTF. For the CDR3, the DNA is TGTGCCAGAGGCCGGGGTACCCTTAACTATGGCTACACCTTC.

The chain uses TRBV24-1 and TRBJ2-5; TRBD1 aligns across 7 bases. This CDR3 contains 15 residues. The V and J ends lost 4 bases and 2 bases, in that order; junction bases with no gene match: 6. Germline values: CDR1 KGHDR, CDR2 SFDVKD. The CDR3 sequence: CATSDSTTGQETQYF. CDR3 nucleotide sequence: TGTGCCACCAGTGACTCCACGACAGGGCAAGAGACCCAGTACTTC.

This rearrangement joins TRBV10-3 to TRBJ1-5; a weak D match, TRBD1 (5 bases). The CDR3 is 15 residues long. The V end lost 0 bases, the J end lost 5 bases, and 11 bases lay between the germline ends. Germline CDR1 ENHRY, CDR2 SYGVKD. CDR3 coding DNA: TGTGCCATCAGTGAGTCGCGGGGGGGGGATCAGCCCCAGCATTTT. Encoded protein: CAISESRGGDQPQHF.

The chain uses TRBV7-2 and TRBJ2-1; TRBD1 matches at 7 bases. CDR1 SGHTA and CDR2 FQGNSA come from the germline V gene. The length of the CDR3 is 15 residues. V lost 3 bases and J lost 0; bases outside the gene matches: 2. CDR3 protein: CASSLRDSSYNEQFF. The CDR3 region has the DNA TGTGCCAGCAGCTTGAGGGACAGCTCCTACAATGAGCAGTTCTTC.

The chain carries TRBV18 and TRBJ1-4, with a weak D call TRBD1 (5 bases). This CDR3 spans 14 amino acids. Germline lookup yields CDR1 KGHSH and CDR2 LQKENI. V lost 3 bases, J lost 4 bases, and 9 bases lay in between. CDR3 region: CASSPRQSNEKLFF. As DNA, the CDR3 is TGTGCCAGCTCACCCCGACAGAGTAATGAAAAACTGTTTTTT.

The chain couples TRBV19 to TRBJ2-7; 10 positions agree with TRBD2. This CDR3 region has 15 residues. Germline values: CDR1 LNHDA, CDR2 SQIVND (reference sequence). V dropped 7 bases and J dropped 1; count of bases not matched to a gene: 7. Here the CDR3 reads CASTHGTSESYEQYF. The CDR3 region has the DNA TGTGCCAGTACCCATGGGACTAGCGAATCCTACGAGCAGTACTTC.

In DNA form, the CDR3 reads TGTGCCATCAGCCCGGGGGGGGCCGCTAATTCACCCCTCCACTTT. Translated, it gives CAISPGGAANSPLHF. This chain joins TRBV10-3 and TRBJ1-6; the D gene is possibly TRBD1 (6 bases). Trimming took 6 bases from V and 6 from J, leaving 15 bases between them. This CDR3 is 15 amino acids long. Germline-derived CDR1 and CDR2 are ENHRY and SYGVKD.

The V and J genes are TRBV15 and TRBJ2-3, with 9 positions matching TRBD1. The CDR3 loop spans 16 amino acids. The ends lost 1 base at V and 6 bases at J; junction bases unmatched: 8. CDR1 LNHNV and CDR2 YYDKDF come from the germline V gene (reference sequence). The CDR3 is CATSRVGTGRSDTQYF. Here the CDR3 DNA reads TGTGCCACCAGCAGAGTGGGGACAGGGAGGTCCGATACGCAGTATTTT.